This TCR beta chain was obtained from a study of blood T cell repertoires in COVID-19 (dated by TCRdb to 2018 to 2021). About the full investigation: Samples from collaborators originated in the United States, Italy and Spain and spanned both the acute and convalescent phases of COVID-19. Sample metadata almost always included a de-identified subject ID, COVID-19 status, age in years and sex. Samples were obtained from the ongoing ImmuneRACE study (first 160 participants) and from 1,254 subjects provided by 6 global collaborators. The material from the prospective study consisted of cDNA or gDNA derived from T cells, B-cell-depleted T cells, or PBMCs. Subjects who had been exposed to COVID-19, were actively infected with it, or had recovered from it provided the deeply sampled blood TCRbeta repertoires that made up the dataset. A freely available public database, intended as a resource for researchers studying the immune response to SARS-CoV-2, is where the repertoires were released. Where HLA class I and class II types were available, the types were taken from metadata supplied by the sample provider, not from assay-based typing.

TCRbeta CDR3 regions were amplified from genomic DNA using the immunoSEQ Assay, a bias-controlled multiplex PCR. The source study handled its data this way. The number of nucleated cells in each sample was estimated by amplification of reference gene primers within the assay. To quantify the absolute abundance of each unique TCRbeta CDR3 rearrangement, sequence reads were collapsed and filtered. For each sample, productive Simpson clonality was calculated as the square root of Simpson's diversity index over productive rearrangements. Entries here come from immuneACCESS through TCRdb and include only in-frame sequences with V and J called. Some clones fail to appear in such tables; in the studies checked, an unresolved V gene covers under half of the shortfall, and the cause of the remainder is unknown. V and J calls and clone size follow that table, whereas D and trimming were derived from the DNA. Within this sample are roughly 86,000 clones, with approximately 86% of them counted one time only. Around 2.9% of the sample lies in the top ten.

One collaborating source in Seattle enrolled patients during active infection and followed them longitudinally through the course of disease. Each collaborating institution followed its own protocols to collect whole blood in K2EDTA tubes. For TCRbeta analysis, collaborators shipped samples in one of three forms: frozen whole blood, isolated PBMCs, or DNA extracted from either of those sample types. Notes on this clone: Its antigen is currently not known. One base away there is no much larger clone; base qualities are not given.

Via the germline V gene, CDR1 is MDHEN and CDR2 SYDVKM. The CDR3 sequence holds 17 residues, the cysteine and phenylalanine included. Only CDR3 DNA remains: 51 bases, in frame from the first base. V is clipped by 4 bases and J by 6 bases, and the sequence between their germline boundaries is 22 bases long. Overall study outcomes, separate from this receptor: The quantity of clinical and demographic metadata differed by source and by participant and was supplied without curation.

This TCR derives from a woman of 80 years or more with COVID-19, enrolled during active disease. The rearrangement combines TRBV28 with TRBJ2-1; TRBD1 is possibly the D segment (6 matching bases). Input material: peripheral blood. The DNA sequence is as follows: TGTGCCAGCAGTTCTGGGCAGGGGTCACCCAGGGGCAATGAGCAGTTCTTC. The encoded protein is CASSSGQGSPRGNEQFF.